The entry below describes one T cell receptor (beta chain). Its antigen is currently not known. Per-nucleotide qualities are absent, and no much larger clonotype sits a single base away. The sample originates from a study of human T cells and chemical hapten exposure (dated by TCRdb to about 2021). General notes on the study: Libraries were combined into a pool for sequencing, and differences in TCR yield between samples came mainly from small differences in library volumes within the pool. The study tracked peripheral blood TCR repertoire changes in vivo during primary and secondary sensitization to the hapten diphenylcyclopropenone (DPC) in alopecia patients. Each blood RNA sample was used to sequence both TCR alpha and TCR beta chains.

The library was made by RACE. The sequencing machine was a NextSeq 500. Library preparation attached unique molecular identifiers to individual cDNA molecules for quantitative, reproducible TCR counting. The authors processed their data as follows. A median of roughly 100,000 TCRs per sample was observed, with a range of 23,224 to 690,600. V, J and CDR3 annotation of the TCR reads was performed with the Decombinator software suite. For PS versus PT1 abundance plots, all samples were subsampled to the same number of TCRs (28,000). TCRs were defined as expanded if absent before sensitization and observed at least eight times at the 2-week time point. The public reads were quality trimmed at Q25 with fastp and then assembled into clones with MiXCR by TCRdb, keeping productive beta chains. Each CDR3 protein gets just one entry, which takes the most common genes and DNA from the rows behind it. Clone size and V and J calls follow TCRdb, not the original study. The sample table records over 85,000 distinct CDR3 sequences; approximately 9% of these occur just once. Roughly 3.1% of the sample goes to the ten largest clones.

Reading the label with the study, this specimen's time point is: healthy volunteer bleed at 2 weeks. Total RNA was extracted from unfractionated whole blood that had been collected in Tempus Blood RNA tubes. Five or six healthy volunteers served as TCR sequencing controls and were bled at day 0, 2 weeks and 6 weeks. The germline V gene yields ENHRY for CDR1 and SYGVKD for CDR2. The CDR3 covers 13 residues, taking in both the cysteine and the phenylalanine. Only the CDR3 DNA is retained, 39 bases long and in frame from the first base. Cut back by 8 bases and 2 bases, the V and J ends lie 11 bases apart. The investigation overall reported the following: Repeated subsampling changed both the strength of the expansion versus patch-test correlation and the threshold at which the correlation became significant. DPC sensitization did not change the number of TCRs with a frequency above 1 in 1000, and there was no evidence of changes in global repertoire structure.

The sequence derives from a female donor in good health. Some clones in this sample may be carry-over from other donors' samples. This receptor chain uses TRBV10-3 and TRBJ2-3; no D gene is confidently identified. Sample: whole blood. The DNA sequence is as follows: TGTGCCATCGGACCGGCCGACACAGATACGCAGTATTTT. This gives the protein CAIGPADTDTQYF.